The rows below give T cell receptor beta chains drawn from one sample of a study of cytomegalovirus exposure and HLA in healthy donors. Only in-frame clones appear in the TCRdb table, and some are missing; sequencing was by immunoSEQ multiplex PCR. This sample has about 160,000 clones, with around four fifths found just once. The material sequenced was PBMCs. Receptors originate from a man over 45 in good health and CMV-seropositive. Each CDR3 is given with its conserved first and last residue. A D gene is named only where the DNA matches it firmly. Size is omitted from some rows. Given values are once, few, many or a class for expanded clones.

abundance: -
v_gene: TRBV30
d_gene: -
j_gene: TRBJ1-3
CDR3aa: CAWSVVGGNTIYF
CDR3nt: TGTGCCTGGAGTGTGGTCGGGGGAAACACCATATATTTT

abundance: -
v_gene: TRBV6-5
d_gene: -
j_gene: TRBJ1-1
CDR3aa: CASSYSRLSDTEAFF
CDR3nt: TGTGCCAGCAGTTACTCCCGACTGAGCGACACTGAAGCTTTCTTT

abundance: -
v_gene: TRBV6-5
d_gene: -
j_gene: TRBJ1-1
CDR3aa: CASSYRRNTEAFF
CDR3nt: TGTGCCAGCAGTTACAGGAGGAACACTGAAGCTTTCTTT

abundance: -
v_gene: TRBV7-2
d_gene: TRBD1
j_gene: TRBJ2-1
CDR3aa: CASGKRTGVYNEQFF
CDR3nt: TGTGCCAGCGGAAAAAGGACAGGGGTCTACAATGAGCAGTTCTTC

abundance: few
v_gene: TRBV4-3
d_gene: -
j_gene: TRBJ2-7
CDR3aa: CASSQDRLSYEQYF
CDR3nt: TGCGCCAGCAGCCAAGATAGACTATCCTACGAGCAGTACTTC

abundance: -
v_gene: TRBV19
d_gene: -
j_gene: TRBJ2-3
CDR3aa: CAAQGKDTQYF
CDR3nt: TGTGCCGCACAGGGTAAAGATACGCAGTATTTT

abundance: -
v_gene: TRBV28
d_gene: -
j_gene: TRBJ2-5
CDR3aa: CASSLAAGAGETQYF
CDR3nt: TGTGCCAGCAGTTTGGCGGCAGGGGCCGGGGAGACCCAGTACTTC

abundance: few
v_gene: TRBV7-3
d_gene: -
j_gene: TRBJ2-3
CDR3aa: CASGFGPSTDTQYF
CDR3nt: TGTGCCAGCGGGTTTGGGCCTAGCACAGATACGCAGTATTTT

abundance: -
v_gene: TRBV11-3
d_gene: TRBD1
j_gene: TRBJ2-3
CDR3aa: CASSSSGQDTDTQYF
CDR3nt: TGTGCCAGCAGCTCATCGGGACAGGACACAGATACGCAGTATTTT

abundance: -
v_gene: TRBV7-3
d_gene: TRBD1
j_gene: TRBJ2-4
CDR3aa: CASSTRTGEYKNIQYF
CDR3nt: TGTGCCAGCAGCACTAGGACAGGGGAGTACAAAAACATTCAGTACTTC